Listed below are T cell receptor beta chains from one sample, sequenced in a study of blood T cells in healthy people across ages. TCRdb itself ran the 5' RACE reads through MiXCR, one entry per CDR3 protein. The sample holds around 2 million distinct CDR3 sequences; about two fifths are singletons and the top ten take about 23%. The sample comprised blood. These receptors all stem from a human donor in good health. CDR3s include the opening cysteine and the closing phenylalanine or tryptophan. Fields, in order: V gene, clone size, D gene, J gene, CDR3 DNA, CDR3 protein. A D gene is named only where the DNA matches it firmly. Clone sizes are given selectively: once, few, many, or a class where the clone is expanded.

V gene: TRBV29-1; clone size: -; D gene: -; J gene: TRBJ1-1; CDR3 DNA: TGCAGCGTTGAGTCTATCCTACCGGACACTGAAGCTTTCTTT; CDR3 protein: CSVESILPDTEAFF
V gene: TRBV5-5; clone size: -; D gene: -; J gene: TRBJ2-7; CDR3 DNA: TGTGCCAGCAGCTCGGTCCTACAGGGAGGTTCCTACGAGCAGTACTTC; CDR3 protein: CASSSVLQGGSYEQYF
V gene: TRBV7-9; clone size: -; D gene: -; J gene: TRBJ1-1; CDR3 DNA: TGTGCCAGCAGCTTAAGGTCAACCCGCGCCAACACTGAAGCTTTCTTT; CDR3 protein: CASSLRSTRANTEAFF
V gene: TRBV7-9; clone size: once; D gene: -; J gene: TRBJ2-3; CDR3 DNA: TGTGCCAGCAGCTTATATAAGGGGACTCACCAATACACAGATACGCAGTATTTT; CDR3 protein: CASSLYKGTHQYTDTQYF
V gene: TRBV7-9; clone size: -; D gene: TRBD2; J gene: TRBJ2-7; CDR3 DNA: TGTGCCAGCAGCTCGCCTCCGGGACTAGTCTCCGAGCAGTACTTC; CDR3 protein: CASSSPPGLVSEQYF
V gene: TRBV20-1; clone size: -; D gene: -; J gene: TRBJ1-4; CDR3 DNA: TGCAGTGCTAGAGATCTGGGGGCCGTTGAAAAACTGTTTTTT; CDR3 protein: CSARDLGAVEKLFF
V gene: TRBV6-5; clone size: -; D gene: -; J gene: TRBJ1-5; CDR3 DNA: TGTGCCAGCGTGGAGAACAGCAATCAGCCCCAGCATTTT; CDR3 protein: CASVENSNQPQHF
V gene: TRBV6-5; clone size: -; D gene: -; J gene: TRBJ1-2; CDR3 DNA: TGTGCCACCCAAGGGGGTTTCAACTATGGCTACACCTTC; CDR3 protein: CATQGGFNYGYTF
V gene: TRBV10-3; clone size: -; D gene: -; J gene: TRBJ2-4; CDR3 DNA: TGTGCCATCAGTGAAGGGCCAGAGAGATACGGGAACATTCAGTACTTC; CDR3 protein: CAISEGPERYGNIQYF
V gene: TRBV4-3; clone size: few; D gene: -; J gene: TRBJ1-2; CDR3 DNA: TGCGCCAGCAGCCAAAGTGTAAGGGGCACCTATGGCTACACCTTC; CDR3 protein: CASSQSVRGTYGYTF
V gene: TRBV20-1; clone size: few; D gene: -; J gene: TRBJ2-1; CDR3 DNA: TGCAGTGCTAGAGGTGGGGCTAACAATGAGCAGTTCTTC; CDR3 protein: CSARGGANNEQFF
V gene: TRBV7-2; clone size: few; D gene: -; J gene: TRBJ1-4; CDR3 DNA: TGTGCCAGCAGCTTAGGGATTGGGGGGTTGAGTGAAAAACTGTTTTTT; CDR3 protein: CASSLGIGGLSEKLFF
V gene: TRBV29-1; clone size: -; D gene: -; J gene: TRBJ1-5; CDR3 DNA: TGCAGCGCGGGCAGGGAAGCGGGTCAGCCCCAGCATTTT; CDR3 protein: CSAGREAGQPQHF
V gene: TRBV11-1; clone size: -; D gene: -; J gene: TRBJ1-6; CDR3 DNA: TGTGCCAGCAGCCCCGGACACCACGATAATTCACCCCTCCACTTT; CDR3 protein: CASSPGHHDNSPLHF
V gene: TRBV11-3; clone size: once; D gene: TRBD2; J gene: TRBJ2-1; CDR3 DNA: TGTGCCAGCAGCTTAGGAGTGACTAGCGGGGGGAGCTCCTACAATGAGCAGTTCTTC; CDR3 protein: CASSLGVTSGGSSYNEQFF
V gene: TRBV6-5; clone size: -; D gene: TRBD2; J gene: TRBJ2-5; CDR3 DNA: TGTGCCAGCAGTTCCTCTAGCGGGTTGCGAGAGACCCAGTACTTC; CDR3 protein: CASSSSSGLRETQYF
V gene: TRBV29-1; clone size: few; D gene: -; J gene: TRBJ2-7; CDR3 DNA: TGCAGCGCGGCGAGGACAGCCCACCGACGCTACGAGCAGTACTTC; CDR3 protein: CSAARTAHRRYEQYF
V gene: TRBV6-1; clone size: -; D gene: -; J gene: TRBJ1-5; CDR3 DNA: TGTGCCAGCAGCAGGGGACTGACTAGCAATCAGCCCCAGCATTTT; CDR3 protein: CASSRGLTSNQPQHF
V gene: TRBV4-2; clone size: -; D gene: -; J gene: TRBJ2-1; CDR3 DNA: TGTGCCAGCAGCCAAGATATGGTAGTCATTGGGGGGGAGCAGTTCTTC; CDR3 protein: CASSQDMVVIGGEQFF
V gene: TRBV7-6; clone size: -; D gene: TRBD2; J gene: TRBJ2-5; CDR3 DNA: TGTGCTAGCAGCTTAGAGAGGTCAGCGGGGGGGCTGGAGACCCAGTACTTC; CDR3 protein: CASSLERSAGGLETQYF